The 6 T cell receptor beta chains below all came from one sample that was sequenced in a study of brain T cells in children with intractable seizures (dated by TCRdb to the early 2020s). In the paper's terms, the time point label means: resected brain tissue, or blood drawn just prior to surgery. The method was the immunoSEQ multiplex PCR assay. What TCRdb holds here is the immuneACCESS table cut down to in-frame rearrangements. Part of the clones is not present; checked against another copy, under half of the missing clones reflect an unresolved V gene, and the others are unexplained. This sample gives under 45,000 clones in total; 75% to 95% of them show up just once. The biggest ten clones account for approximately 6% of the sample. The sample consisted of peripheral blood, taken at surgery. The receptor source for this set is a girl aged 2 to 9 with tuberous sclerosis and intractable seizures.

The CDR3 sequence is CASSPDRASRENTEAFF. The CDR3 coding sequence is TGTGCCAGCAGCCCTGACAGGGCCTCCCGAGAGAACACTGAAGCTTTCTTT. V is TRBV25-1 and J is TRBJ1-1; TRBD1 agrees at 7 bases. Germline V gene lookup returns CDR1 MGHDK and CDR2 SYGVNS. The CDR3 covers 17 residues. V was pared by 6 bases and J by 1 base, with 14 bases of the junction left unmatched.

CDR3 residues: CASSPYSFWGGYTF. The CDR3 DNA reads TGTGCCAGCAGCCCGTACTCCTTTTGGGGGGGCTACACCTTC. The chain has TRBV6-4 and TRBJ1-2, with TRBD1 as a possible D gene (5 bases). Trimming pared 6 bases from V and 8 bases from J, leaving 19 bases between. CDR1 is MRHNA and CDR2 is SNTAGT in the germline V gene. CDR3 size: 14 residues.

V gene TRBV2 combines with J gene TRBJ2-4; possible D gene TRBD2, 7 bases. The CDR3 consists of 16 residues. Germline V CDR1 and CDR2: SNHLY, FYNNEI. V was cut by 5 bases and J by 1 base, with 15 bases left in between. CDR3 coding DNA: TGTGCCAGCAGTTTGGGGGGGGCAGGGGCCAAAAACATTCAGTACTTC. It translates to CASSLGGAGAKNIQYF.

The rearrangement uses TRBV29-1 and TRBJ1-5, with 7 positions matching TRBD1. V shed 6 bases, J shed 3 bases, and the junction held 11 bases outside the gene matches. Germline assignment: CDR1 SQVTM and CDR2 ANQGSEA. The CDR3 is made up of 15 amino acids. CDR3 in DNA: TGCAGCGTCCGCCAGGGGGGCGGCAACAATCAGCCCCAGCATTTT. Its translation is CSVRQGGGNNQPQHF. The variable domain in full, completed from reference TRBV29-1 and TRBJ1-5, reads SAVISQKPSRDICQRGTSLTIQCQVDSQVTMMFWYRQQPGQSLTLIATANQGSEATYESGFVIDKFPISRPNLTFSTLTVSNMSPEDSSIYLCSVRQGGGNNQPQHFGDGTRLSIL.

The chain combines TRBV7-9 with TRBJ2-4; 8 bases are shared with TRBD1. Trimming at V came to 5 bases and at J to 3 bases, leaving 6 bases not matched to a gene. This CDR3 has 15 residues. Germline values: CDR1 SEHNR, CDR2 FQNEAQ (reference sequence). DNA for the CDR3: TGTGCCAGCAGCCAGACAGGGGTATACAAAAACATTCAGTACTTC. This codes for CASSQTGVYKNIQYF.

This clone was seen once. The rearrangement uses TRBV2 and TRBJ2-3, with a tentative D call TRBD1 (6 bases). V was clipped by 5 bases and J by 9 bases, with 9 bases between them. Germline-derived CDR1 and CDR2 are SNHLY and FYNNEI. The CDR3 is made up of 11 amino acids. CDR3 amino acids: CASSPQGTQYF. CDR3 DNA sequence: TGTGCCAGCAGTCCACAGGGCACGCAGTATTTT.